Listed below are T cell receptor beta chains from one sample, sequenced in a study of Graves' ophthalmopathy and Graves' hyperthyroidism. MiXCR was run by TCRdb on the multiplex PCR reads, yielding one entry per CDR3 protein. This sample has roughly 220,000 distinct CDR3 sequences; 40% to 50% occur once, and the top ten carry about half. The sample comprised peripheral blood. Every receptor here comes from an adult man with Graves' ophthalmopathy. The CDR3 runs from the conserved cysteine through the conserved F or W. The order of the fields is V gene, J gene, clone size, D gene, CDR3 protein, CDR3 DNA. The D gene is left open where the match is weak. The size entry is marked missing in some rows and otherwise reads once, few, many or a size class.

>TRBV7-3|TRBJ2-2|few|.
CASSQGGRIYTGELFF
TGTGCCAGCAGCCAAGGAGGACGGATATACACCGGGGAGCTGTTTTTT
>TRBV19|TRBJ1-2|.|TRBD1
CASSPDRGTGYTF
TGTGCCAGTAGTCCCGACAGGGGGACTGGCTACACCTTC
>TRBV19|TRBJ2-2|few|.
CASSIRSSIGELFF
TGTGCCAGTAGTATAAGGTCCTCAATCGGGGAGCTGTTTTTT
>TRBV15|TRBJ2-7|few|.
CATSRDDVRGHEQYF
TGTGCCACCAGCAGAGACGACGTCAGGGGCCACGAGCAGTACTTC
>TRBV5-6|TRBJ1-2|.|TRBD1
CASSLNRGDRNYGYTF
TGTGCCAGCAGCTTGAACAGGGGGGATCGGAACTATGGCTACACCTTC
>TRBV29-1|TRBJ1-1|once|.
CSVEKGLGDTEAFF
TGCAGCGTTGAAAAGGGACTAGGGGACACTGAAGCTTTCTTT
>TRBV7-3|TRBJ1-1|.|.
CAGSELGGRAFF
TGTGCCGGCAGCGAACTAGGGGGGCGAGCTTTCTTT
>TRBV7-9|TRBJ1-5|.|TRBD1
CASSRRLGQGAGQPQHF
TGTGCCAGCAGCCGTAGACTTGGACAGGGAGCAGGGCAGCCCCAGCATTTT
>TRBV7-6|TRBJ2-7|many|.
CASSLAQGRSYEQYF
TGTGCCAGCAGCTTAGCCCAGGGGCGCAGCTACGAGCAGTACTTC
>TRBV29-1|TRBJ2-7|.|.
CSVGDRQGEQYF
TGCAGCGTTGGGGACCGACAAGGGGAGCAGTACTTC
>TRBV15|TRBJ2-5|many|TRBD2
CATSRVGGETQYF
TGTGCCACCAGCAGAGTGGGGGGGGAGACCCAGTACTTC
>TRBV30|TRBJ2-7|.|.
CAWSSLSAGSNYEQYF
TGTGCCTGGAGCTCGCTATCGGCGGGCTCTAACTACGAGCAGTACTTC
>TRBV12-3/TRBV12-4|TRBJ1-2|few|TRBD1
CASSYRDRGGYTF
TGTGCCAGCAGTTACCGGGACAGGGGTGGCTACACCTTC
>TRBV10-3|TRBJ2-5|once|.
CASSTSGTLETQYF
TGTGCCAGCAGTACCTCGGGGACCCTAGAGACCCAGTACTTC
>TRBV24-1|TRBJ2-7|.|.
CATSFSSVVSYEQYF
TGTGCCACCAGCTTTTCTAGCGTTGTATCCTACGAGCAGTACTTC
>TRBV9|TRBJ1-6|.|TRBD1
CASRDRKESPLHF
TGTGCCAGCAGGGACAGGAAGGAGTCACCCCTCCACTTT
>TRBV10-2|TRBJ1-4|.|.
CASSESPNEKLFF
TGCGCCAGCAGTGAGTCGCCTAATGAAAAACTGTTTTTT
>TRBV5-5|TRBJ2-5|many|TRBD2
CASSSTSGRETQYF
TGTGCCAGCAGCTCGACTAGCGGGAGGGAGACCCAGTACTTC
>TRBV27|TRBJ1-1|.|TRBD1
CASSLDRGPDTEAFF
TGTGCCAGCAGTTTGGACAGGGGGCCGGACACTGAAGCTTTCTTT
>TRBV7-9|TRBJ1-4|.|.
CASSLLGATNEKLFF
TGTGCCAGCAGCCTACTTGGAGCAACTAATGAAAAACTGTTTTTT
>TRBV19|TRBJ2-5|few|.
CASGGTGRIQYF
TGTGCCAGTGGAGGCACAGGGAGGATTCAGTACTTC
>TRBV2|TRBJ1-5|few|TRBD1
CASSDSRGQSNQPQHF
TGTGCCAGCAGTGATAGCAGGGGGCAAAGCAATCAGCCCCAGCATTTT
>TRBV5-1|TRBJ2-7|.|.
CASSPGLEQYF
TGCGCCAGCAGCCCGGGACTGGAGCAGTACTTC
>TRBV7-9|TRBJ1-4|many|.
CASSLPNEKLFF
TGTGCCAGCAGTCTACCTAATGAAAAACTGTTTTTT
>TRBV20-1|TRBJ1-5|.|.
CSARDRVGSTNQPQHF
TGCAGTGCTAGAGATCGTGTAGGGTCGACCAATCAGCCCCAGCATTTT
>TRBV10-3|TRBJ1-1|.|.
CAISESIRVSANTEAFF
TGTGCCATCAGTGAGTCTATACGGGTTAGCGCGAACACTGAAGCTTTCTTT
>TRBV20-1|TRBJ2-7|few|TRBD2
CSALLPLAGPYEQYF
TGCAGTGCTCTTCTTCCCCTAGCGGGACCCTACGAGCAGTACTTT
>TRBV7-2|TRBJ1-2|many|.
CASSSSLGRGYTF
TGTGCCAGCAGCTCTAGTCTGGGGCGAGGCTACACCTTC
>TRBV7-2|TRBJ1-2|.|TRBD1
CASSFEDRAYGYTF
TGTGCCAGCAGCTTCGAGGACAGGGCCTATGGCTACACCTTC
>TRBV10-3|TRBJ2-5|few|TRBD1
CASSPQGAWETQYF
TGTGCCAGCAGTCCACAGGGGGCTTGGGAGACCCAGTACTTC
>TRBV7-2|TRBJ2-7|.|.
CASSRTYVGEQYF
TGTGCCAGCAGCCGGACGTATGTTGGCGAGCAGTACTTC
>TRBV25-1|TRBJ1-2|.|.
CASSGGSRYGYTF
TGTGCCAGCAGTGGGGGCAGCCGGTATGGCTACACCTTC
>TRBV9|TRBJ2-2|once|TRBD1
CASSRDSPPNTGELFF
TGTGCCAGCAGCCGGGACAGCCCTCCGAACACCGGGGAGCTGTTTTTT
>TRBV29-1|TRBJ1-2|many|.
CSVQEALRGYTF
TGCAGCGTTCAAGAAGCCCTCCGTGGCTACACCTTC
>TRBV20-1|TRBJ2-7|few|.
CSARDPGSSYEQYF
TGCAGTGCTAGAGATCCAGGCAGCTCCTACGAGCAGTACTTC
>TRBV7-9|TRBJ1-5|.|TRBD1
CASTASDREPQHF
TGTGCCAGCACCGCCTCGGACAGGGAGCCCCAGCATTTT
>TRBV7-2|TRBJ2-7|few|.
CASTPRYAAYEQYF
TGTGCCAGCACACCCCGGTACGCCGCCTACGAGCAGTACTTC
>TRBV18|TRBJ1-1|.|TRBD1
CASSQSGTGGDEAFF
TGTGCCAGCTCACAATCCGGGACAGGGGGCGACGAAGCTTTCTTT
>TRBV7-9|TRBJ2-5|.|.
CASSLRPQETQYF
TGTGCCAGCAGCTTGCGACCTCAAGAGACCCAGTACTTC
>TRBV27|TRBJ2-7|.|.
CASSTDDEQYF
TGTGCCAGCAGTACAGACGACGAGCAGTACTTC
>TRBV7-3|TRBJ2-6|.|.
CASSPLGGSGANVLTF
TGTGCCAGCAGCCCTCTGGGGGGCTCTGGGGCCAACGTCCTGACTTTC
>TRBV5-1|TRBJ1-2|.|.
CASSVGRDFGYTF
TGCGCCAGCAGCGTTGGGAGGGACTTCGGCTACACCTTC
>TRBV2|TRBJ1-1|once|.
CASSPRGGLLLNTEAFF
TGTGCCAGCAGTCCTCGGGGGGGCTTACTCCTGAACACTGAAGCTTTCTTT
>TRBV10-3|TRBJ2-1|once|TRBD2
CAISELGLAGNNEQFF
TGTGCCATCAGTGAGTTAGGACTAGCGGGGAACAATGAGCAGTTCTTC
>TRBV10-3|TRBJ2-7|many|.
CAISGGRGSDEQYF
TGTGCCATCAGTGGAGGGAGAGGGTCTGACGAGCAGTACTTC
>TRBV29-1|TRBJ1-5|many|TRBD1
CSVEVAGGQPQHF
TGCAGCGTGGAGGTGGCAGGGGGTCAGCCCCAGCATTTT
>TRBV12-3/TRBV12-4|TRBJ2-5|few|.
CASSFSGETQYF
TGTGCCAGCAGTTTCTCCGGTGAGACCCAGTACTTC
>TRBV24-1|TRBJ2-7|.|.
CATSPDSSYEQYF
TGTGCCACCAGTCCGGATAGCTCCTACGAGCAGTACTTC
>TRBV25-1|TRBJ2-5|.|.
CATSAPPGGQQETQYF
TGTGCCACCAGTGCCCCACCCGGAGGACAGCAAGAGACCCAGTACTTC
>TRBV2|TRBJ2-7|.|TRBD1
CASRQRQGRTYEQYF
TGTGCCAGCAGACAACGACAGGGGCGAACTTACGAGCAGTACTTC
>TRBV29-1|TRBJ1-1|.|TRBD1
CSVGGQGQAFSRNTEAFF
TGCAGCGTTGGAGGACAGGGGCAAGCCTTTTCGAGGAACACTGAAGCTTTCTTT
>TRBV5-1|TRBJ1-1|few|.
CASSAGLGAFF
TGCGCCAGCAGCGCCGGATTAGGAGCTTTCTTT